This T cell receptor (beta chain) is drawn from a study of human versus mouse CDR3 diversity and MHC coevolution. Comment on this clone: Its cognate antigen is unknown.

Study-level findings and limits: iCHAO1 estimated the human TCR beta repertoire at roughly 1.5 million clonotypes. Among all groups, two of three human donors showed least clonal inequality. Mice had fewer CDR3 deletions and insertions than humans on average.

The data were produced by immunoSEQ multiplex PCR, yet TCRdb's version contains in-frame clones alone and is incomplete. The top ten hold roughly 0.15% of the sample, which has around 74,000 clones, under 95% seen once. Naive CD4 T cells were sorted as CD45RO-negative, CD62L-positive. The source of this sequence is a person between 25 and 70 years old in good health. Sequencing was performed on naive CD4+ T cells from blood. Stated subset: CD45RO-negative CD62L-positive naive CD4 T cells.

Written as DNA, the CDR3 is TGTGCCAGCAGTGGAACGCCGGGACAGGGGGATTTGAGCAATCAGCCCCAGCATTTT. Amino acid sequence: CASSGTPGQGDLSNQPQHF. The chain joins TRBV6-1 to TRBJ1-5; the match to TRBD1 covers 11 bases. Germline CDR1 reads MNHNS; CDR2 reads SASEGT. V trimming: 4 bases; J trimming: 1 base; junction bases outside the gene matches: 12. This CDR3 is 19 amino acids long.